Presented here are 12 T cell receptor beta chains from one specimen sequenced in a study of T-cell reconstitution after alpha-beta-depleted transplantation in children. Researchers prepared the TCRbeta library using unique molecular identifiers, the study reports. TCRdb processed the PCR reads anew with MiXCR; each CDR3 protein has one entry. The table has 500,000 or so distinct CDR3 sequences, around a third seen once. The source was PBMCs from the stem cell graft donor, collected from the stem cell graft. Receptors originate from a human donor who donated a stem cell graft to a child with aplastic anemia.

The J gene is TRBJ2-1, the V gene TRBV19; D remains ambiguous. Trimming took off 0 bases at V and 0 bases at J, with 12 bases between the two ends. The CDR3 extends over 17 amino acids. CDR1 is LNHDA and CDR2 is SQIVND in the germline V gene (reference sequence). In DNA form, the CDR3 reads TGTGCCAGTAGTATAGACCCCGCGGCCAGCTCCTACAATGAGCAGTTCTTC. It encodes CASSIDPAASSYNEQFF.

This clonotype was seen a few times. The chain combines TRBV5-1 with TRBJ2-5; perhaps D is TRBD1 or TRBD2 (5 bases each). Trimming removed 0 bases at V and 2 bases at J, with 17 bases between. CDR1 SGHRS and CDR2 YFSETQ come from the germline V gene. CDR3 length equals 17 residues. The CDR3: CASSLAGARLFQETQYF. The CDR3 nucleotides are TGCGCCAGCAGCTTGGCCGGGGCCAGGCTCTTTCAAGAGACCCAGTACTTC.

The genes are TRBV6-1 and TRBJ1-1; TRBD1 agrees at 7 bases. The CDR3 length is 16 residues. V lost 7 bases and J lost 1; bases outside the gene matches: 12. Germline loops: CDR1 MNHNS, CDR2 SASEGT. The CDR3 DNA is TGTGCCAGCACCCCGGGGTGGGCAGGGGGGAACACTGAAGCTTTCTTT. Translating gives CASTPGWAGGNTEAFF.

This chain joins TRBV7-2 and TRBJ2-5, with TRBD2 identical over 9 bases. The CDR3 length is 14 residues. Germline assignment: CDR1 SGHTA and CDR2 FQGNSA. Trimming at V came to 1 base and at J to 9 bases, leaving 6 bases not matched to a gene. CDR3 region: CASSLGSGSGAQYF. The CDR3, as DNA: TGTGCCAGCAGCTTAGGTAGCGGGAGTGGGGCCCAGTACTTC. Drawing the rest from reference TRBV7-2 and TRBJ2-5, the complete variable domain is GAGVSQSPSNKVTEKGKDVELRCDPISGHTALYWYRQSLGQGLEFLIYFQGNSAPDKSGLPSDRFSAERTGGSVSTLTIQRTQQEDSAVYLCASSLGSGSGAQYFGPGTRLLVL.

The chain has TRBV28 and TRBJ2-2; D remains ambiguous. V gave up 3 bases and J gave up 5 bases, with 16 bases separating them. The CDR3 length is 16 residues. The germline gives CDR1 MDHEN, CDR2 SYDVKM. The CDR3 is CASSFVQFGSTGELFF. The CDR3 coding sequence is TGTGCCAGCAGTTTTGTCCAGTTCGGTTCAACCGGGGAGCTGTTTTTT.

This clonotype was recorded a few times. The chain's CDR3 is CSTGRAGYEQFF. CDR3 DNA sequence: TGCAGCACCGGGAGGGCCGGATATGAGCAGTTCTTC. The chain joins TRBV29-1 to TRBJ2-1; TRBD2 aligns across 8 bases. Germline CDR1 and CDR2: SQVTM and ANQGSEA. The CDR3 has 12 residues. Trimming took 8 bases from V and 8 from J; bases not matched to a gene: 8.

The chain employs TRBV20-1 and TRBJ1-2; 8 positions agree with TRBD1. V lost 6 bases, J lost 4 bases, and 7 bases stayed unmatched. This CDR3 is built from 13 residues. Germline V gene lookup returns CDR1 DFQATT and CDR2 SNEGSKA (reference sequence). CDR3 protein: CSAPTGESYGYTF. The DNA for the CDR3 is TGCAGTGCCCCGACAGGGGAAAGCTATGGCTACACCTTC.

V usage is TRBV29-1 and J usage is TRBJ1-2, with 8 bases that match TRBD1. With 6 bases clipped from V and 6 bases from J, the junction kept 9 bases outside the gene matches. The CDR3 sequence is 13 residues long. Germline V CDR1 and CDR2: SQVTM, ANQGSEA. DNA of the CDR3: TGCAGCGTCCTGGACAGGGAGGGTGATGGCTACACCTTC. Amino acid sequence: CSVLDREGDGYTF.

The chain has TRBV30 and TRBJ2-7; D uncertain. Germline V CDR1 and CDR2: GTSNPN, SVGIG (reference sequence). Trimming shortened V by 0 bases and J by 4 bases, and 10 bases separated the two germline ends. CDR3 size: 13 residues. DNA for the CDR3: TGTGCCTGGAGTGTACAAACAGATTACGAGCAGTACGTC. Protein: CAWSVQTDYEQYV.

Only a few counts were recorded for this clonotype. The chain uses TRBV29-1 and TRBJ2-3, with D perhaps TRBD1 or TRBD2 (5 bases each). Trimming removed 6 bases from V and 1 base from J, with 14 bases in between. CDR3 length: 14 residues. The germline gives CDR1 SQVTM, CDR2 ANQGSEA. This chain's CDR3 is CSVLREFRTDTQYF. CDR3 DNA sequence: TGCAGCGTCCTCAGGGAGTTTCGCACAGATACGCAGTATTTT.

The CDR3 bases are TGTGCCATCAGTGAGTCGGGGACAGGGATCGGCTACACCTTC. As protein: CAISESGTGIGYTF. This chain uses TRBV10-3 with TRBJ1-2; 9 bases align to TRBD1. The CDR3 has 14 residues. Germline V gene data show CDR1 as ENHRY and CDR2 as SYGVKD. J lost 8 bases, V lost 0 bases, and 4 bases had no gene match.

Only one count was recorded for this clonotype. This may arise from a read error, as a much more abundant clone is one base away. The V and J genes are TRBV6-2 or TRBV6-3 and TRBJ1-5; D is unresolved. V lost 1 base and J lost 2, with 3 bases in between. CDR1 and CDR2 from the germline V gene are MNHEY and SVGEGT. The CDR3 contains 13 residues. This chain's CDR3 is CASSYWGNQPQHF. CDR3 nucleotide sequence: TGTGCCAGCAGTTACTGGGGCAATCAGCCCCAGCATTTT.